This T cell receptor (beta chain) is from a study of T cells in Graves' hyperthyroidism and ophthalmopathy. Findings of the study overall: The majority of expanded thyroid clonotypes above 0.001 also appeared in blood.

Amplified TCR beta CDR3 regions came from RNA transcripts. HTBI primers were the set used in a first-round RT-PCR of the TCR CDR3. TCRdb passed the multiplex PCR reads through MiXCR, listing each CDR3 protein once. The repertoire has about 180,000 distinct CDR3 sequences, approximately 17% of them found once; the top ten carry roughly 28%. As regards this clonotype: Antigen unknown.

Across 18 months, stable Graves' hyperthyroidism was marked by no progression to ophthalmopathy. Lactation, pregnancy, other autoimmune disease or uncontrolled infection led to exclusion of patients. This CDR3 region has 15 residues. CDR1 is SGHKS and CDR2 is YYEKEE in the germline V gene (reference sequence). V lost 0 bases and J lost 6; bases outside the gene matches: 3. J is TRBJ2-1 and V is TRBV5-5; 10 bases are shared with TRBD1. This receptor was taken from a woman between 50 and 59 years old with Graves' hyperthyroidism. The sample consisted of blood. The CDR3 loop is CASSLGQGAFNEQFF. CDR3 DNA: TGTGCCAGCAGCTTGGGACAGGGGGCATTCAATGAGCAGTTCTTC.